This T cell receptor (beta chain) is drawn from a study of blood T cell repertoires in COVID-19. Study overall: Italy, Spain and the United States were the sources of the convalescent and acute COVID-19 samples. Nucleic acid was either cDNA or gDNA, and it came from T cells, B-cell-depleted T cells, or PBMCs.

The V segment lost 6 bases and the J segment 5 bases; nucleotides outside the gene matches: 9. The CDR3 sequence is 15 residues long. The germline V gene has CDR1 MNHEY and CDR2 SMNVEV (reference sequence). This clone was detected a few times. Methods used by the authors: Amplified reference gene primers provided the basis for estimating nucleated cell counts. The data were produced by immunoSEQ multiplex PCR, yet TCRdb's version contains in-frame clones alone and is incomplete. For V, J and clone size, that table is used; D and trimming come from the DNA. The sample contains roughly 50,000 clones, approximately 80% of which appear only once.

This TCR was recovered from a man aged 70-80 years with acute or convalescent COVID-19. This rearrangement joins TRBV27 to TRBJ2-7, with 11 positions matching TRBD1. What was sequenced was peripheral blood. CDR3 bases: TGTGCCAGCAGCCCGCGGGACAGGGGGAGCCACGAGCAGTACTTC. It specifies CASSPRDRGSHEQYF.